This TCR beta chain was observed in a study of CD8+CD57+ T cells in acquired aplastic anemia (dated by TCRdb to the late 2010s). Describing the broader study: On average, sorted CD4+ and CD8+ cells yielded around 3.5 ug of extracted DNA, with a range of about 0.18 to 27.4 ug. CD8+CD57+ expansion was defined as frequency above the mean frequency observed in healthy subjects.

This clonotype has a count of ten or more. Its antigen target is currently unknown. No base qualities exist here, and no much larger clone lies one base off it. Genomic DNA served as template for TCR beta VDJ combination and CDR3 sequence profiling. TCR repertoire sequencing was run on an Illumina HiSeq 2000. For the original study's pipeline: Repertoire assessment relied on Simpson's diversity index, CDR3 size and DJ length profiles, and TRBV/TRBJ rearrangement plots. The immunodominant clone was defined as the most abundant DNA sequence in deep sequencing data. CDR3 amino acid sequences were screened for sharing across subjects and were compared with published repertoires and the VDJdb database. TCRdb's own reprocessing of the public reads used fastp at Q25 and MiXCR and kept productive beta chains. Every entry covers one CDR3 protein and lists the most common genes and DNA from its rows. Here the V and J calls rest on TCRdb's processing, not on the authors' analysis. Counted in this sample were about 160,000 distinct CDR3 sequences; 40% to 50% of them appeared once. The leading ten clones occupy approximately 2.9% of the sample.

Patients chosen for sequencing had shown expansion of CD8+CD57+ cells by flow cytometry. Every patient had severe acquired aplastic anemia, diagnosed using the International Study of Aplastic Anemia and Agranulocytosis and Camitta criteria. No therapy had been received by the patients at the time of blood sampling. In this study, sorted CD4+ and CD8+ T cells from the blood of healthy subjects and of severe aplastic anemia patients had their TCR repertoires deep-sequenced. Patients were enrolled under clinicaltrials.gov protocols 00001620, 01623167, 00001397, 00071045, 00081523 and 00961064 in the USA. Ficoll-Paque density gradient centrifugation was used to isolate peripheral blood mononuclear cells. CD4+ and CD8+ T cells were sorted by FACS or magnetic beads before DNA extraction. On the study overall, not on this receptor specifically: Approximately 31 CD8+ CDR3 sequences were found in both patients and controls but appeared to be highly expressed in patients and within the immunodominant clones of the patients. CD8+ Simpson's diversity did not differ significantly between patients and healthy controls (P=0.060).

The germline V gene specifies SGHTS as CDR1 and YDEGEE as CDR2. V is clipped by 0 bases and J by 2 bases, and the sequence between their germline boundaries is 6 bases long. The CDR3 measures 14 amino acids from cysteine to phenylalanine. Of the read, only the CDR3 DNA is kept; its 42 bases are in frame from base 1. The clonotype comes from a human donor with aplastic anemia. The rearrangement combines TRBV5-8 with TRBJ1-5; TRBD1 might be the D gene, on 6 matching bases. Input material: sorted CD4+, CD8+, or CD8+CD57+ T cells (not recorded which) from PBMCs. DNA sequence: TGTGCCAGCAGCTTGGGGACAGGCAATCAGCCCCAGCATTTT. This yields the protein CASSLGTGNQPQHF.